This T cell receptor beta chain was captured by sequencing in a study of blood T cell repertoires in COVID-19. The wider study: Some COVID-19 samples were acute and others convalescent; all came from the United States, Italy and Spain. In each case, the material was cDNA or gDNA derived from T cells, B-cell-depleted T cells, or PBMCs.

This clone was seen once. Patients from Seattle were sampled longitudinally, starting during active infection. TCRdb's copy holds only in-frame clones and misses some; the assay was immunoSEQ multiplex PCR. In the table there are 150,000 to 200,000 clones, roughly four fifths of which are singletons. From germline, CDR1 is SGHRS and CDR2 YFSETQ. The V end was cut by 4 bases, the J end by 2 bases, with 9 bases between. CDR3 size: 13 residues. The chain carries TRBV5-1 and TRBJ2-5, with unresolved D. The TCR was taken from a woman over 75 with COVID-19, enrolled during active disease. The sample was peripheral blood. The CDR3 loop is CASSLSQQETQYF. The CDR3 coding sequence is TGCGCCAGCAGCCTCAGTCAACAAGAGACCCAGTACTTC.